The 23 T cell receptor beta chains given below trace back to one sample, sequenced in a study of response to subunit inactivated influenza vaccine. TCRdb ran MiXCR on the RT-PCR reads and lists one entry per CDR3 protein. The table has hundreds of thousands of distinct CDR3 sequences, about 11% seen once; the top ten hold 9.5% to 12%. Another study also made use of these data, one on T cells expressing NK-cell markers. From that second work: The authors generated TCR beta cDNA through 5'RACE template switching with UMIs.

The sample consisted of PBMCs from blood, taken on the day of vaccination. All receptors come from a man in his fifties or sixties who received an inactivated influenza vaccine.

The CDR3 coding sequence is TGTGCCAGCAGCCCCGCGACAGGGTTTACCTACGAGCAGTACTTC. This sequence encodes CASSPATGFTYEQYF. The V call is TRBV7-9, the J call TRBJ2-7; 7 nucleotides agree with TRBD1. The CDR3 is made up of 15 amino acids. Per the germline V gene, CDR1 is SEHNR and CDR2 is FQNEAQ (reference sequence). The junction had 9 bases not matched to a gene; V was cut back by 5 bases and J by 2 bases. Variable domain in full (rest from reference TRBV7-9 and TRBJ2-7): DTGVSQNPRHKITKRGQNVTFRCDPISEHNRLYWYRQTLGQGPEFLTYFQNEAQLEKSRLLSDRFSAERPKGSFSTLEIQRTEQGDSAMYLCASSPATGFTYEQYFGPGTRLTVT.

The rearrangement links TRBV10-3 to TRBJ2-1; 7 bases align to TRBD1. Losses at the gene ends were 0 bases for V and 3 bases for J; bases not matched to a gene: 8. Germline CDR1 ENHRY, CDR2 SYGVKD. The CDR3 loop spans 17 amino acids. The DNA for the CDR3 is TGTGCCATCAGTGAGTCGAGTGAACAGGGGATCTACAATGAGCAGTTCTTC. Protein product: CAISESSEQGIYNEQFF.

This clonotype was counted only a few times. V gene TRBV4-1 combines with J gene TRBJ2-7; a weak D match, TRBD1 (6 bases). This CDR3 has 14 amino acids. Trimming cost V 1 base and J 6 bases, with 13 bases left between them. CDR1 is MGHRA, CDR2 YSYEKL, per germline. CDR3 protein: CASSQGFGTTEQYF. CDR3 bases: TGCGCCAGCAGCCAAGGGTTCGGGACAACCGAGCAGTACTTC.

This sequence joins TRBV5-1 and TRBJ1-4; 12 bases fit TRBD1. V was clipped by 4 bases and J by 6 bases; unmatched bases: 1. The CDR3 contains 14 residues. The germline CDR1 and CDR2 sequences are SGHRS and YFSETQ. CDR3 sequence reads: CASSRDRGHEKLFF. CDR3 nucleotide sequence: TGCGCCAGCAGCCGGGACAGGGGGCATGAAAAACTGTTTTTT.

This chain uses TRBV30 with TRBJ2-1; 8 bases agree with TRBD2. CDR3 length: 14 residues. J gave up 0 bases and V 3 bases, and 1 base lay outside the gene matches. Germline values: CDR1 GTSNPN, CDR2 SVGIG (reference sequence). The CDR3 is CAWRAGGSYNEQFF. Written as DNA, the CDR3 is TGTGCCTGGAGGGCGGGGGGCTCCTACAATGAGCAGTTCTTC.

V and J are TRBV4-2 and TRBJ2-7, with TRBD2 matching over 7 bases. Germline CDR1 reads LGHNA; CDR2 reads YNFKEQ. V shed 5 bases and J 2 bases; nucleotides not matched to a gene: 9. The CDR3 is 15 amino acids. The CDR3 protein is CASSSTGLAAYEQYF. The CDR3 coding sequence is TGTGCCAGCAGCTCAACCGGGCTAGCGGCCTACGAGCAGTACTTC.

This clonotype was counted a few times. This chain uses TRBV20-1 with TRBJ2-7, with D maybe TRBD1 (5 bases). Per the germline V gene, CDR1 is DFQATT and CDR2 is SNEGSKA (reference sequence). Between the trimmed V and J ends, which lost 2 bases and 2 bases, there was a span of 7 bases. This CDR3 region has 12 residues. The CDR3 is CSARMGPYEQYF. For the CDR3, the DNA is TGCAGTGCTAGAATGGGGCCCTACGAGCAGTACTTC.

This clonotype was seen a few times. J is TRBJ1-5 and V is TRBV6-5; D unresolved. CDR3 length: 15 residues. Germline loops: CDR1 MNHEY, CDR2 SVGAGI. V dropped 2 bases and J dropped 3 bases, with 11 bases sitting between them. CDR3 DNA: TGTGCCAGCAGTTACGGGTGGTCCAACAATCAGCCCCAGCATTTT. As protein: CASSYGWSNNQPQHF.

This clonotype was counted many times. V is TRBV12-3 or TRBV12-4 and J is TRBJ1-1; weak D call: TRBD1 (5 bases). V gave up 2 bases and J gave up 4 bases, with 23 bases separating them. The CDR3 contains 18 residues. The DNA for the CDR3 is TGTGCCAGCAGTTTACGACGGACATTGAACCGCCCGCCCACTGAAGCTTTCTTT. It codes for CASSLRRTLNRPPTEAFF.

This clonotype showed up just a few times. CDR3 amino acids: CASSLAVSTDTQYF. CDR3 nucleotides: TGCGCCAGCAGCTTAGCGGTTAGCACAGATACGCAGTATTTT. The genes are TRBV4-3 and TRBJ2-3, with TRBD2 as a possible D gene (6 bases). Germline V gene lookup returns CDR1 LGHNA and CDR2 YSLEER. The CDR3 consists of 14 residues. Trimming left V 5 bases short and J 0 bases short, with 9 bases between.

The chain has TRBV27 and TRBJ1-2; D perhaps matches TRBD1 (6 bases). CDR3 size: 14 residues. From germline, CDR1 is MNHEY and CDR2 SMNVEV (reference sequence). V shed 2 bases and J shed 4 bases, with 11 bases lying between them. The CDR3 nucleotides are TGTGCCAGCAGTTTAACGGGGGGGCCCTATGGCTACACCTTC. This gives the protein CASSLTGGPYGYTF.

This clonotype was counted a few times. V and J are TRBV5-1 and TRBJ2-5; D gene unclear. Deletions cut 1 base from V and 1 base from J, with 8 bases between. The CDR3 is 14 residues long. Germline CDR1 and CDR2: SGHRS and YFSETQ. The CDR3 here is CASSLLGTQETQYF. The CDR3 DNA is TGCGCCAGCAGCTTGTTGGGAACCCAAGAGACCCAGTACTTC. The full variable domain, its missing parts supplied by reference TRBV5-1 and TRBJ2-5, is KAGVTQTPRYLIKTRGQQVTLSCSPISGHRSVSWYQQTPGQGLQFLFEYFSETQRNKGNFPGRFSGRQFSNSRSEMNVSTLELGDSALYLCASSLLGTQETQYFGPGTRLLVL.

This clonotype appeared many times. The gene calls are TRBV5-1 and TRBJ2-7; a possible D gene is TRBD2 (5 bases). The CDR3 has 14 amino acids. Trimming removed 2 bases at V and 3 bases at J, with 12 bases between. In germline, CDR1 is SGHRS, CDR2 YFSETQ. CDR3 nucleotides: TGCGCCAGCAGCTTATCGACGGGGAACTACGAGCAGTACTTC. Translating gives CASSLSTGNYEQYF.

The gene calls are TRBV7-9 and TRBJ2-1; 7 bases line up with TRBD1. The V gene's germline CDR1 is SEHNR and CDR2 FQNEAQ (reference sequence). The CDR3 sequence is 15 residues long. Germline trimming cut 5 bases from V and 4 bases from J; bases unmatched to any gene: 8. The CDR3 is CASSPRGQSYNEQFF. The CDR3 region has the DNA TGTGCCAGCAGCCCCAGGGGACAGTCTTACAATGAGCAGTTCTTC.

This clonotype showed up just a few times. The rearrangement links TRBV29-1 to TRBJ2-1, with D perhaps assigned TRBD1 or TRBD2 (5 bases each). V lost 4 bases, J lost 0 bases, and 10 bases lay in between. Germline V gene lookup returns CDR1 SQVTM and CDR2 ANQGSEA. The CDR3 contains 14 residues. CDR3 bases: TGCAGCGTTGCCTCAGGGAGCTCCTACAATGAGCAGTTCTTC. Its protein is CSVASGSSYNEQFF.

This clonotype was detected a few times. This chain links TRBV19 with TRBJ1-5; D is unresolved. The CDR3 consists of 15 residues. The ends were cut back, 7 bases at V and 2 bases at J, with 15 bases in the middle. The germline V gene encodes CDR1 LNHDA and CDR2 SQIVND (reference sequence). The CDR3 nucleotides are TGTGCCAGTACCTTACACCTTCAAGGCAATCAGCCCCAGCATTTT. Residues: CASTLHLQGNQPQHF.

This clonotype was observed many times. The J gene is TRBJ1-1, the V gene TRBV20-1, with D maybe TRBD1 (6 bases). There are 16 residues in the CDR3. Germline V lookup: CDR1 DFQATT, CDR2 SNEGSKA (reference sequence). V lost 0 bases and J lost 4, with 18 bases in between. CDR3 nucleotides: TGCAGTGCTAGAGATGGTTTTGGGGGGCAGAGCACTGAAGCTTTCTTT. It is translated as CSARDGFGGQSTEAFF.

This clonotype was seen at least ten times. The CDR3 spells CASSPQAGSYEQYF. In DNA form, the CDR3 reads TGTGCCAGCTCCCCTCAGGCAGGGTCCTACGAGCAGTACTTC. V is TRBV18 and J is TRBJ2-7; TRBD1 is a possible D gene (5 bases). The CDR3 is made up of 14 amino acids. V lost 6 bases and J lost 1, with 13 bases in between. The germline CDR1 and CDR2 sequences are KGHSH and LQKENI.

DNA of the CDR3: TGTGCCAGCAGGGGGACTAGCGGGAGGGACCAGTTCTTC. Its translation is CASRGTSGRDQFF. The chain links TRBV2 to TRBJ2-1; 16 nucleotides line up with TRBD2. The V gene's germline CDR1 is SNHLY and CDR2 FYNNEI. V trimming: 6 bases; J trimming: 13 bases; junction bases outside the gene matches: 3. The length of the CDR3 is 13 residues.

This clonotype has a single count. J is TRBJ2-5 and V is TRBV28, with D maybe TRBD2 (6 bases). Germline V gene data show CDR1 as MDHEN and CDR2 as SYDVKM. The V end lost 7 bases, the J end lost 1 base, and 13 bases lay between the germline ends. The CDR3 has 14 residues. The CDR3 DNA reads as TGTGCCAGCAAGGCCGGGGGTCCCCAAGAGACCCAGTACTTC. This translates into CASKAGGPQETQYF.

This clonotype was counted ten times or more. This chain links TRBV6-2 or TRBV6-3 with TRBJ2-7; 9 bases agree with TRBD1. The CDR3 has 14 amino acids. Germline V CDR1 and CDR2: MNHEY, SVGEGT. The V gene end was trimmed by 4 bases and the J gene end by 4 bases; junction bases not matched to a gene: 5. The CDR3 loop reads CASSFGQGSYEQYF. The CDR3 coding sequence is TGTGCCAGCAGTTTTGGACAGGGGAGTTACGAGCAGTACTTC.

This clonotype has more than one count but fewer than ten. The chain employs TRBV3-1 and TRBJ1-2, with 11 bases matching TRBD1. Trimming took 4 bases from V and 4 from J; bases not matched to a gene: 8. CDR3 length: 16 amino acids. Germline V gene data show CDR1 as LGHDT and CDR2 as YNNKEL (reference sequence). DNA of the CDR3: TGTGCCAGCAGCCGCGGACAGGGGGCTTATGGCTATGGCTACACCTTC. Translation: CASSRGQGAYGYGYTF.

This clonotype appeared a few times. The rearrangement joins TRBV5-1 to TRBJ2-1, with 7 bases that match TRBD2. The CDR3 runs 14 residues. Germline assignment: CDR1 SGHRS and CDR2 YFSETQ. Trimming cost V 4 bases and J 8 bases; bases outside gene matches: 9. The CDR3 DNA sequence: TGCGCCAGCAGCGCCGCTAGCGGAAGGGATGAGCAGTTCTTC. This encodes CASSAASGRDEQFF.